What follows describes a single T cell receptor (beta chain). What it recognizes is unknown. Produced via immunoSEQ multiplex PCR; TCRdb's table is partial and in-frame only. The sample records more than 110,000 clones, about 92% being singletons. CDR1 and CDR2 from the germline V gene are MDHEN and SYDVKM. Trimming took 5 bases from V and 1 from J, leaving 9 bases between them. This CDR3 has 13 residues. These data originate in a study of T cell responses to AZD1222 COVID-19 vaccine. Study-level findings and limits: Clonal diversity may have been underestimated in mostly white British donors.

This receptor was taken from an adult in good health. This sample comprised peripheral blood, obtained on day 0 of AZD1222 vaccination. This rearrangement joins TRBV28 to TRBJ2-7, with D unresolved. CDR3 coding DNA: TGTGCCAGCAGTCCCGGCGAGTCCTACGAGCAGTACTTC. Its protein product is CASSPGESYEQYF.